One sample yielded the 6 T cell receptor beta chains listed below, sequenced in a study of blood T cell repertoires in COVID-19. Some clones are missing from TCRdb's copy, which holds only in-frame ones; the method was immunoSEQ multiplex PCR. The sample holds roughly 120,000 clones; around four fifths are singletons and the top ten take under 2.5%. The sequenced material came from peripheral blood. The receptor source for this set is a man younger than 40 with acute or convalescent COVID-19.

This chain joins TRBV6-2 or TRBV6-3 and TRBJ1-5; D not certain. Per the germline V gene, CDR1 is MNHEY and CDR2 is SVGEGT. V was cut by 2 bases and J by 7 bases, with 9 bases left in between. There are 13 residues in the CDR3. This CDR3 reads CASSYGEIQPQHF. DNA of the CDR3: TGTGCCAGCAGTTACGGAGAGATCCAGCCCCAGCATTTT.

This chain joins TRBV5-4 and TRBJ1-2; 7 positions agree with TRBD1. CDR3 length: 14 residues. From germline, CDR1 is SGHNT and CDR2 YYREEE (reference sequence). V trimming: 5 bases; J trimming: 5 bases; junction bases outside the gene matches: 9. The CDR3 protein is CASRDTRQGYGYTF. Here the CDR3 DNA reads TGTGCCAGCAGGGACACACGACAGGGTTATGGCTACACCTTC.

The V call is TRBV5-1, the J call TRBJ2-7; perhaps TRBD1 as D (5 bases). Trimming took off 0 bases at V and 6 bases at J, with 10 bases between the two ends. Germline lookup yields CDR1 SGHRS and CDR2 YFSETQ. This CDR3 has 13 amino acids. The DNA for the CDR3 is TGCGCCAGCAGCTTGGGGCAGGGTGGCGAGCAGTACGTC. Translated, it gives CASSLGQGGEQYV.

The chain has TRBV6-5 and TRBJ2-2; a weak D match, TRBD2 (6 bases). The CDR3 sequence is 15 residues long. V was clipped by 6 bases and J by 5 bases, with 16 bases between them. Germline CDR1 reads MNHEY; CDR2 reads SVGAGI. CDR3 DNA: TGTGCCAGCAGCCCAAGGGAGGAGGCGACCGGGGAGCTGTTTTTT. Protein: CASSPREEATGELFF.

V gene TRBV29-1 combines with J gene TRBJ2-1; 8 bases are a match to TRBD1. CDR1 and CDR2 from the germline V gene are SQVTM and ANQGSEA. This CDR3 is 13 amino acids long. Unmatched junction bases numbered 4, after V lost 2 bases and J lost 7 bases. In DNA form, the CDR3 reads TGCAGCGTTGAATCAGGGGGCCAGAATGAGCAGTTCTTC. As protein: CSVESGGQNEQFF.

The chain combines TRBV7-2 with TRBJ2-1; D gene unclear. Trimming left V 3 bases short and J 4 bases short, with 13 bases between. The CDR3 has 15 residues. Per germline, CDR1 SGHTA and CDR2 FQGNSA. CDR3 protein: CASSFSLQPYNEQFF. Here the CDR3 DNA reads TGTGCCAGCAGCTTTTCCCTACAGCCATACAATGAGCAGTTCTTC.